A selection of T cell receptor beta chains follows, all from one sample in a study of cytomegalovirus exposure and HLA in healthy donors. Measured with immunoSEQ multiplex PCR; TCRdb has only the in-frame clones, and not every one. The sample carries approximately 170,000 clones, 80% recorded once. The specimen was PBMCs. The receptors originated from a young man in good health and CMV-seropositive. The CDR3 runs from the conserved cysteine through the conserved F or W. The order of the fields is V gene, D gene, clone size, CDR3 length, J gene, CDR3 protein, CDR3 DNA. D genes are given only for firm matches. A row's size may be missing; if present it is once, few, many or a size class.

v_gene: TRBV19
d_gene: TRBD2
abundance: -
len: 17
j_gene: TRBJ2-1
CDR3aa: CASSIGEGLSSYNEQFF
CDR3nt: TGTGCCAGTAGTATAGGGGAGGGGCTGAGCTCCTACAATGAGCAGTTCTTC

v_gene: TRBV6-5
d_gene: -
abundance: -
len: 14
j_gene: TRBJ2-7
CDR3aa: CASTHRGRTNEQYF
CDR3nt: TGTGCCAGCACCCACAGGGGAAGGACTAACGAGCAGTACTTC

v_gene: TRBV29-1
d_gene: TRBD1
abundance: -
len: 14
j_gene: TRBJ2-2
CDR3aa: CSVEGGQGTGELFF
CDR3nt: TGCAGCGTTGAAGGAGGACAGGGCACCGGGGAGCTGTTTTTT

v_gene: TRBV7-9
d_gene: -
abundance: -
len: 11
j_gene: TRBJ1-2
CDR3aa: CASSWETGYTF
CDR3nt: TGTGCCAGCAGCTGGGAGACGGGCTACACCTTC

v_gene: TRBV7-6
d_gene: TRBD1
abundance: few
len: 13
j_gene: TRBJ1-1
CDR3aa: CASSFGQGTEAFF
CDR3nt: TGTGCCAGCAGTTTCGGACAGGGGACTGAAGCTTTCTTT

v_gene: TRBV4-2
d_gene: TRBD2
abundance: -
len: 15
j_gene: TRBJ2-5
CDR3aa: CASSQGRGEVETQYF
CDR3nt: TGTGCCAGCAGCCAAGGGCGGGGGGAGGTAGAGACCCAGTACTTC

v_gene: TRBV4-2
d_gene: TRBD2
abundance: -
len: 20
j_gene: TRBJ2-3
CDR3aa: CASSQTRSGTSGGHTDTQYF
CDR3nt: TGTGCCAGCAGCCAAACTCGAAGTGGGACTAGCGGGGGCCACACAGATACGCAGTATTTT

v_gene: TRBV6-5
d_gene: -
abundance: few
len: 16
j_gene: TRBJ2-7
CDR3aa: CASSYGPASNPYEQYF
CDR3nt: TGTGCCAGCAGTTACGGGCCGGCTTCTAATCCCTACGAGCAGTACTTC

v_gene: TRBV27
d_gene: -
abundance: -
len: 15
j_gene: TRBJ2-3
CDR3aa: CASSLRGGITDTQYF
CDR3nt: TGTGCCAGCAGTTTACGTGGGGGGATCACAGATACGCAGTATTTT

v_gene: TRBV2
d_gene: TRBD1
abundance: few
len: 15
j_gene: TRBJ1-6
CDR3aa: CASSGRTGLNSPLHF
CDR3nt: TGTGCCAGCAGTGGAAGGACAGGGCTGAATTCACCCCTCCACTTT

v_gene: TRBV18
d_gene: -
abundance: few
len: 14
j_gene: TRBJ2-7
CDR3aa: CASSKGVGFFEQYF
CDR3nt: TGTGCCAGCTCTAAAGGGGTGGGTTTCTTCGAGCAGTACTTC